This T cell receptor (beta chain) was sequenced in a study of patients and donors after allogeneic stem cell transplantation. Each CDR3 protein gets one entry after TCRdb re-called the RT-PCR reads with MiXCR. The data show roughly 180,000 distinct CDR3 sequences, 41% seen once. Germline CDR1 and CDR2: SEHNR and FQNEAQ (reference sequence). V lost 2 bases and J lost 3; bases outside the gene matches: 5. This CDR3 has 16 amino acids. What was sequenced was blood, either unsorted or a sorted T cell fraction (not recorded which). The rearrangement uses TRBV7-9 and TRBJ2-3, with 10 bases fitting TRBD1. This receptor was identified in a human donor who was either an allogeneic HSCT recipient or a stem cell or donor lymphocyte infusion donor (not recorded which). It is not recorded whose cells these are; they may come from a transplant donor. In DNA form, the CDR3 reads TGTGCCAGCAGCTTAAAACCGGGACAGGGGACAGATACGCAGTATTTT. It specifies CASSLKPGQGTDTQYF.